The clone carrying this T cell receptor (beta chain) was recorded at least ten times. Its antigen is as yet unknown. The sample comes from a study of T-cell reconstitution after alpha-beta-depleted transplantation in children. The trim removed 4 bases at V and 1 base at J, leaving 4 bases unmatched. Germline values: CDR1 SNHLY, CDR2 FYNNEI. The CDR3 extends over 15 amino acids. Unique molecular identifiers were used to barcode this TCRbeta library. One entry per CDR3 protein, called by TCRdb with MiXCR from the PCR reads. The repertoire holds fewer than 250,000 distinct CDR3 sequences, with 17% as singletons. Findings and caveats of the study: Some patients' high day-60 TCRbeta diversity was attributed to recipient cells surviving conditioning.

V and J are TRBV2 and TRBJ2-1, with TRBD2 identical over 7 bases. The sample in question was PBMCs, mostly from graft donor cells, obtained 360 days after TCRalphabeta/CD19-depleted stem cell transplant. This clonotype was sampled from a male patient between 2 and 15 years old who had a stem cell transplant for acute lymphoblastic leukemia, so the T cells may come from the graft donor. The CDR3 here is CASSGGGSSYNEQFF. DNA for the CDR3: TGTGCCAGCAGTGGGGGCGGGAGTTCCTACAATGAGCAGTTCTTC.